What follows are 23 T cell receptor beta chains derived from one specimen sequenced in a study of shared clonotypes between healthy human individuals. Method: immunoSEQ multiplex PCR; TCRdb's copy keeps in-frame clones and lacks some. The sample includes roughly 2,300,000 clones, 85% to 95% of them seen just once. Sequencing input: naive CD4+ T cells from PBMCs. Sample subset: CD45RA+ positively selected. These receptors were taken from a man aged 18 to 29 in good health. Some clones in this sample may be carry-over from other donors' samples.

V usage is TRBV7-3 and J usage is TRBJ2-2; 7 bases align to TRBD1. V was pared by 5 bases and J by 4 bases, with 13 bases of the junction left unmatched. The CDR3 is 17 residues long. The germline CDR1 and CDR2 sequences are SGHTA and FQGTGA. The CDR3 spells CASSDSQGPELTGELFF. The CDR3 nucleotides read TGTGCCAGCAGCGACTCACAGGGGCCCGAACTCACCGGGGAGCTGTTTTTT.

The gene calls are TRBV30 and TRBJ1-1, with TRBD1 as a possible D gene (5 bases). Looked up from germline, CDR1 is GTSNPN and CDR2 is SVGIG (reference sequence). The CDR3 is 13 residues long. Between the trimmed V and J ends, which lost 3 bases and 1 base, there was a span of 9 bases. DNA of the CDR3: TGTGCCTGGAGGGAGGGGCAGAACACTGAAGCTTTCTTT. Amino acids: CAWREGQNTEAFF. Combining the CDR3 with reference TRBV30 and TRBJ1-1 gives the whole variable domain SQTIHQWPATLVQPVGSPLSLECTVEGTSNPNLYWYRQAAGRGLQLLFYSVGIGQISSEVPQNLSASRPQDRQFILSSKKLLLSDSGFYLCAWREGQNTEAFFGQGTRLTVV.

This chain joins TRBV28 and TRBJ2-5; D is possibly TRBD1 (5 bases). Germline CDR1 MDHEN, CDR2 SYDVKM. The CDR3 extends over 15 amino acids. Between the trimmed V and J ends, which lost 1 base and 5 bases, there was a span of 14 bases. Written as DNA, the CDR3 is TGTGCCAGCAGTTTATCTGGCAGGGTGGGCGAGACCCAGTACTTC. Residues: CASSLSGRVGETQYF.

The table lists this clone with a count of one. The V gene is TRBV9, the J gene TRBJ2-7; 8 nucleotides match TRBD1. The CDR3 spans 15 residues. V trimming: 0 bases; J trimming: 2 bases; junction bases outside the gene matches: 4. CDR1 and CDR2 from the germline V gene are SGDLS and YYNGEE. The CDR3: CASSVEAGGTYEQYF. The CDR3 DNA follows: TGTGCCAGCAGCGTAGAGGCAGGGGGCACCTACGAGCAGTACTTC.

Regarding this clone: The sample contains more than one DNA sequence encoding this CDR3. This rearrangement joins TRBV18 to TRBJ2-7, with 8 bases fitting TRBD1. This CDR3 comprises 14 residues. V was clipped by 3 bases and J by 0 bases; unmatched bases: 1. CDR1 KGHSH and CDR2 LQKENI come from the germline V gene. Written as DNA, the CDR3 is TGTGCCAGCTCACCTACAGGGGGCTCCTACGAGCAGTACTTC. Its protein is CASSPTGGSYEQYF.

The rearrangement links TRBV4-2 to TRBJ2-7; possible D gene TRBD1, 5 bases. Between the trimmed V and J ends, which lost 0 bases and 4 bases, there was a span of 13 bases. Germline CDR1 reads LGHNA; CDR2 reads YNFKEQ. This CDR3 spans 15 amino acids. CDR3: CASSQDRGRVYEQYF. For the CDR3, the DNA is TGTGCCAGCAGCCAAGATAGGGGCCGCGTGTACGAGCAGTACTTC.

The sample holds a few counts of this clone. The CDR3 DNA sequence: TGTGCCAGCAGCCAGGGACCACCTTCCTACAATGAGCAGTTCTTC. Encoded protein: CASSQGPPSYNEQFF. The chain has TRBV7-2 and TRBJ2-1; D is tentatively TRBD1 or TRBD2 (5 bases each). V lost 5 bases to trimming and J lost 1 base, with 12 bases between them. Germline loops: CDR1 SGHTA, CDR2 FQGNSA. This CDR3 is built from 15 residues.

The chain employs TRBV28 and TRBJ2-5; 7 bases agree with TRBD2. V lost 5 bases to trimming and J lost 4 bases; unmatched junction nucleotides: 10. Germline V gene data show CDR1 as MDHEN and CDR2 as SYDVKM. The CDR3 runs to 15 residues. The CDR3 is CASSPAGGSGETQYF. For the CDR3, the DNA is TGTGCCAGCAGTCCGGCTGGCGGGAGTGGAGAGACCCAGTACTTC.

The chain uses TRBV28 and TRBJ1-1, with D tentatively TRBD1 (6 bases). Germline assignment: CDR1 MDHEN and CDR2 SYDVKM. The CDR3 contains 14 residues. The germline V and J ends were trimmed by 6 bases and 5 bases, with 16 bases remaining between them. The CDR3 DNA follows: TGTGCCAGCAGCCCGGCAGGGGTATCGACTGAAGCTTTCTTT. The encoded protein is CASSPAGVSTEAFF.

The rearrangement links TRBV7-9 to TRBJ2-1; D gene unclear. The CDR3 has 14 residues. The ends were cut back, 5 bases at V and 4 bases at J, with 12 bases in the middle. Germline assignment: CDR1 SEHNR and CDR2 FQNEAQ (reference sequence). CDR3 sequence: CASSTQDGYNEQFF. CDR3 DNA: TGTGCCAGCAGCACCCAGGACGGATACAATGAGCAGTTCTTC.

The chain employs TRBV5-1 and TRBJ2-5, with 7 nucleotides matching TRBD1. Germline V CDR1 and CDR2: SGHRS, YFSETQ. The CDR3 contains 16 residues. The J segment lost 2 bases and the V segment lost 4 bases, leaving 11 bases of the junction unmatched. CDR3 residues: CASSPRTGASQETQYF. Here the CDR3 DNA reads TGCGCCAGCAGCCCTAGGACAGGAGCATCTCAAGAGACCCAGTACTTC.

CDR3 sequence: CATGGRRAVNQPQHF. CDR3 sequence (DNA): TGTGCCACCGGGGGGCGCAGGGCGGTCAATCAGCCCCAGCATTTT. This rearrangement joins TRBV19 to TRBJ1-5; possibly TRBD1 for D (6 bases). Germline CDR1 and CDR2: LNHDA and SQIVND (reference sequence). The CDR3 totals 15 residues. Between the trimmed V and J ends, which lost 10 bases and 3 bases, there was a span of 19 bases.

The DNA for the CDR3 is TGTGCCATCAGTGAGTCGGTGGGACCCGGGGAGCTGTTTTTT. This gives the protein CAISESVGPGELFF. The chain employs TRBV10-3 and TRBJ2-2; D might be TRBD1 or TRBD2, each matching 5 bases. The CDR3 has 14 amino acids. The V gene's germline CDR1 is ENHRY and CDR2 SYGVKD. Trimming stripped 0 bases from V and 6 bases from J, with 8 bases between.

CDR3 in DNA: TGTGCCAGCAGCTCTACGGCGGTGTCACCCCTCCACTTT. Translation: CASSSTAVSPLHF. This chain uses TRBV5-6 with TRBJ1-6; D call uncertain. Germline V lookup: CDR1 SGHDT, CDR2 YYEEEE. The V end was cut by 3 bases, the J end by 10 bases, with 11 bases between. The CDR3 is 13 residues long.

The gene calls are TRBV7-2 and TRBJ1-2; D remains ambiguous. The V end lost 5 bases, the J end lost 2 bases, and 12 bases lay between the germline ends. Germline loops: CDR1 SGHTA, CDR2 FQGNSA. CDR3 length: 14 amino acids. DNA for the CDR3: TGTGCCAGCAGCAGTGAGACGGGGAACTATGGCTACACCTTC. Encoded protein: CASSSETGNYGYTF.

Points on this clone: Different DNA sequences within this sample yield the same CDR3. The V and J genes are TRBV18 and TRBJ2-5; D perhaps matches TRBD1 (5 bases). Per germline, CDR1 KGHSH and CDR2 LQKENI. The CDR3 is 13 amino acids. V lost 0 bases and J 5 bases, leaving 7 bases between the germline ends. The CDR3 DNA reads TGTGCCAGCTCACCACCGGGGCGGGAGACCCAGTACTTC. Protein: CASSPPGRETQYF.

The CDR3: CSDRTGVGETQYF. The CDR3 DNA follows: TGCAGCGACAGGACAGGGGTGGGAGAGACCCAGTACTTC. The chain employs TRBV29-1 and TRBJ2-5; 9 bases match TRBD1. CDR3 length: 13 amino acids. The V and J ends lost 7 bases and 4 bases, in that order; junction bases with no gene match: 7. Germline CDR1 reads SQVTM; CDR2 reads ANQGSEA. The full variable domain, its missing parts supplied by reference TRBV29-1 and TRBJ2-5, is SAVISQKPSRDICQRGTSLTIQCQVDSQVTMMFWYRQQPGQSLTLIATANQGSEATYESGFVIDKFPISRPNLTFSTLTVSNMSPEDSSIYLCSDRTGVGETQYFGPGTRLLVL.

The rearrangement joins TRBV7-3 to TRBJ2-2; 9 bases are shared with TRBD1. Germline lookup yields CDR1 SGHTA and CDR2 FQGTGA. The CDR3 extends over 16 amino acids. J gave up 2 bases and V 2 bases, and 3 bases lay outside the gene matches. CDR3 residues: CASSLRGQGNTGELFF. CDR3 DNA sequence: TGTGCCAGCAGCTTACGGGGACAGGGAAACACCGGGGAGCTGTTTTTT.

The DNA of the CDR3 is TGCGCCAGCAGCTTGCGACACAACGGCTACGAGCAGTACTTC. The encoded protein is CASSLRHNGYEQYF. The rearrangement joins TRBV5-1 to TRBJ2-7, with no clear D. This CDR3 comprises 14 residues. Germline CDR1 SGHRS, CDR2 YFSETQ. Trimming removed 1 base at V and 3 bases at J, with 11 bases between.

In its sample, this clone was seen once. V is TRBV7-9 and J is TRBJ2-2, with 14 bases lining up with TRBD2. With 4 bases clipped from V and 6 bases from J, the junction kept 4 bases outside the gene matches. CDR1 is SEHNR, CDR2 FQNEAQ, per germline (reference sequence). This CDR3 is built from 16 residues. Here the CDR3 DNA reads TGTGCCAGCAGCTGGGGGACTAGCGGGAGTCCCGGGGAGCTGTTTTTT. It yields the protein CASSWGTSGSPGELFF. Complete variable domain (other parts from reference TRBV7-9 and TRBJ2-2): DTGVSQNPRHKITKRGQNVTFRCDPISEHNRLYWYRQTLGQGPEFLTYFQNEAQLEKSRLLSDRFSAERPKGSFSTLEIQRTEQGDSAMYLCASSWGTSGSPGELFFGEGSRLTVL.

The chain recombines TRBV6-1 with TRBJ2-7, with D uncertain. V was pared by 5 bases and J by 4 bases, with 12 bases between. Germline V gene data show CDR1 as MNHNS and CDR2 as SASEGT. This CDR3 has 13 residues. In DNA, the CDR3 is TGTGCCAGCAGTAACCTTCCCGTATACGAGCAGTACTTC. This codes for CASSNLPVYEQYF.

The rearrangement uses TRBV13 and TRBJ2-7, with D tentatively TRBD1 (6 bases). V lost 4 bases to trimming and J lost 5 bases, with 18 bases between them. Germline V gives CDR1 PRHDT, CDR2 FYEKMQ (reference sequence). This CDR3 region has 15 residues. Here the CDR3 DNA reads TGTGCCAGCAGCTGGGGGCTAGTCAACCGGGACGAGCAGTACTTC. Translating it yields CASSWGLVNRDEQYF.

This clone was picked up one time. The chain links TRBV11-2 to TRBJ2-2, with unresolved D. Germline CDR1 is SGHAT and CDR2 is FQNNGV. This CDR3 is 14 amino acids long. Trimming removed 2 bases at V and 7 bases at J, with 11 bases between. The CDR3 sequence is CASSLLFRYGELFF. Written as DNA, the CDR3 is TGTGCCAGCAGCTTACTGTTTCGGTACGGGGAGCTGTTTTTT.